This section outlines one T cell receptor beta chain sequence together with its context. MiXCR was run by TCRdb on the 5' RACE reads, yielding one entry per CDR3 protein. The sample consists of under 450,000 distinct CDR3 sequences, around a quarter of them appearing once. This CDR3 has 14 amino acids. CDR1 is SNHLY, CDR2 FYNNEI, per germline. Trimming left V 10 bases short and J 2 bases short, with 18 bases between. The data stem from a study of T-cell memory formation after mild COVID-19. This TCR was recovered from an adult woman who had mild COVID-19 (a few samples of this study predate the infection). Cell type and time point are not known. V gene TRBV2 combines with J gene TRBJ2-7; D could derive from TRBD1 or TRBD2 (5 bases each). The material sequenced was PBMCs or a T cell subset sorted from them (not recorded which). The CDR3 spells CAILYGTAAYEQYF. CDR3 coding DNA: TGTGCCATCCTCTACGGGACGGCAGCCTACGAGCAGTACTTC.